This note documents a single TCR beta chain sequence. This clonotype was observed at least ten times. The target of this receptor is not known. Base quality data are lacking; no much larger clone is found one base away. This entry belongs to a study of T cells in Graves' hyperthyroidism and ophthalmopathy (dated by TCRdb to between 2018 and 2020). Background on the whole study: Peripheral blood was collected at initial diagnosis, before any treatment. TCR V-J signatures able to tell the groups apart were searched for in a discovery cohort of 95 or so patients, of whom more than 40 had Graves' ophthalmopathy and around 57 had stable Graves' hyperthyroidism. Prospective prediction of ophthalmopathy was tested in an independent validation cohort consisting of 18 hyperthyroidism patients and more than 15 patients who later progressed to ophthalmopathy. The 100 or so discovery patients were divided at random into training and test sets in a 7:3 ratio. Thyroid tissue and blood T-cell repertoires from six Graves' hyperthyroidism patients were also compared in the study. After blood sampling, hyperthyroidism patients were treated with methimazole at a starting dose of 30 mg daily, and ophthalmopathy patients were treated with high-dose intravenous methylprednisolone. TCR Vbeta CDR3 sequencing of roughly 140 peripheral blood samples (under 45 ophthalmopathy, approximately 80 hyperthyroidism and roughly 17 progressor patients) is reported in the paper.

Findings and caveats that apply to the study as a whole: In validation, the model predicted progression to ophthalmopathy a median of roughly 6.5 months before onset, with approximately 71% sensitivity and 72.22% specificity. Most expanded thyroid clonotypes (frequency above 0.001) were also found in blood, which suggests that blood repertoires may mirror thyroid immune responses. Ophthalmopathy was separated from stable hyperthyroidism by a 13 V-J signature model, with 85% to 90% sensitivity and about 84% specificity obtained in cross-validation and 80%/75% obtained in testing. Sample size was not statistically predetermined, and blinding of investigators to group allocation was not performed.

Amplification of TCR beta CDR3 regions was carried out from RNA transcripts. The first round of RT-PCR for the TCR CDR3 was performed with the HTBI primer set and the Qiagen OneStep RT-PCR kit. Libraries were constructed in a second round of multiplex PCR, after which size selection and purification were performed. Libraries were sequenced paired-end with 100 bp reads on an Illumina HiSeq2000. As for the original processing: SOAPnuke was used to process the raw data, removing reads that contained adapters or uncalled bases, had a mean Phred below 15, or lacked an exact match to the constant primer or identifier. COPE v1.2.5 was used to merge high-quality paired reads, and clonotypes were defined as unique nucleotide sequences. MiTCR v1.1 was used to align the clonotypes against IMGT TRBV, TRBD and TRBJ reference segments. Only V-J combinations with frequency above 0.0001, covering 99.2% of repertoires, were analysed. The TCS score was defined as F50 (clonal expansion) divided by E x V (chaos), with BLOSUM62-based TCRdist calculated between CDR3 peptides within each V-J. Welch's t-statistics and random forest reduced 500 to 650 V-J features to roughly 13, which were used in a naive Bayes classifier (R e1071). TCRdb reanalyzed the raw reads on its own, using fastp at Q25 for trimming and MiXCR for clone calling, and kept in-frame beta chains. Every entry covers one CDR3 protein and lists the most common genes and DNA from its rows. These V and J calls originate from TCRdb's pipeline instead of the authors' own analysis. Here the sample has approximately 560,000 distinct CDR3 sequences; 15% to 17% occur a single time. In total, the top ten clones hold roughly 6.6% of the sample.

The V and J ends are trimmed by 1 base and 1 base, leaving 9 bases between them. The CDR3 sequence holds 15 residues, the cysteine and phenylalanine included. Only the CDR3 portion is preserved as DNA: 45 bases, with reading frame beginning at the first base. Looking up the germline V gene yields CDR1 SNHLY and CDR2 FYNNEI. A patient counted as having stable Graves' hyperthyroidism if no progression to ophthalmopathy occurred over 18 months of follow-up. Hyperthyroidism patients were newly diagnosed, had a disease duration of under 2 months, and were aged 18 to 65 years. The study excluded patients with uncontrolled infections, other autoimmune diseases, pregnancy or lactation. Clinical symptoms, serum thyroxine and TRAb, thyroid ultrasound, and orbital computed tomography formed the basis for the diagnoses. PBMCs were isolated from more than 8 ml of fresh peripheral blood by Ficoll-Paque density gradient centrifugation. Trizol reagent was used to extract total RNA, and RNA quality was then checked on an Agilent 2100 Bioanalyzer.

The rearranged segments are TRBV2 and TRBJ2-3; perhaps TRBD1 is the D gene, with 6 bases matching. The sequenced material came from blood. This TCR came from a woman under 40 with Graves' hyperthyroidism. In nucleotides, the sequence is TGTGCCAGCAGTGAAGAAGGGGGTGGCACAGATACGCAGTATTTT. This is translated as CASSEEGGGTDTQYF. This CDR3, with the reference TRBV2 and TRBJ2-3 proteins standing in past its ends, gives the full variable domain EPEVTQTPSHQVTQMGQEVILRCVPISNHLYFYWYRQILGQKVEFLVSFYNNEISEKSEIFDDQFSVERPDGSNFTLKIRSTKLEDSAMYFCASSEEGGGTDTQYFGPGTRLTVL.